Included here is one T cell receptor beta chain sequence, with context. What it recognizes is unknown. This specimen comes from a study of T cell responses to AZD1222 COVID-19 vaccine. Study results and caveats: A reported finding is that nearly half of spike-specific TCRs target unmutated variant regions. The study found Spike-specific TCR breadth and depth rose after two AZD1222 doses.

The CDR3 consists of 15 residues. In germline, CDR1 is MDHEN, CDR2 SYDVKM. The V gene lost 2 bases and the J gene lost 4 bases, with 12 bases spanning the gap. Sequencing was performed with immunoSEQ multiplex PCR; in TCRdb, only in-frame clones are kept and a portion is missing. Counted here are 250,000 to 300,000 clones, roughly 93% occurring once; the ten biggest clones make up 0.5% to 0.7%. This sequence originates from an adult who received the AZD1222 COVID-19 vaccine. Sequencing was performed on peripheral blood, taken 28 days after the second AZD1222 dose. V gene TRBV28 combines with J gene TRBJ1-5; no definite D call. The CDR3 loop reads CASSLSGRANQPQHF. The CDR3 coding sequence is TGTGCCAGCAGTTTAAGCGGGAGAGCAAATCAGCCCCAGCATTTT.